These 19 T cell receptor beta chains originate from one sample sequenced in a study of shared clonotypes between healthy human individuals. The assay was immunoSEQ multiplex PCR, and TCRdb's table has in-frame clones only and misses some. The sample shows fewer than 1.8 million clones, around 98.5% of them seen only once. Material: naive CD4+ T cells sorted from blood. Subset given: CD45RA+ positively selected. These receptors all stem from a man aged 25-45 years in good health.

The CDR3 bases are TGTGCCAGCAGCTTTGGCCCCCCCTACGAGCAGTACTTC. This codes for CASSFGPPYEQYF. The chain has TRBV7-3 and TRBJ2-7; D remains ambiguous. Germline CDR1 and CDR2: SGHTA and FQGTGA. The CDR3 runs to 13 residues. Trimming stripped 3 bases from V and 2 bases from J, with 8 bases between.

The genes are TRBV18 and TRBJ1-1, with a weak D call TRBD1 (6 bases). The germline gives CDR1 KGHSH, CDR2 LQKENI. The CDR3 consists of 16 residues. Deletions cut 2 bases from V and 0 bases from J, with 13 bases between. The CDR3 loop reads CASSPIGGALNTEAFF. The CDR3 bases are TGTGCCAGCTCACCAATCGGGGGGGCCTTGAACACTGAAGCTTTCTTT.

A single count supports this clone. The V and J genes are TRBV18 and TRBJ2-2; 8 nucleotides match TRBD1. CDR1 is KGHSH, CDR2 LQKENI, per germline. After removal of 6 bases from V and 1 base from J, the junction contained 7 bases not matched to a gene. The CDR3 has 16 residues. The CDR3 here is CASSRTGTGNTGELFF. In nucleotides, the CDR3 is TGTGCCAGCTCGCGCACCGGGACAGGGAACACCGGGGAGCTGTTTTTT.

The chain recombines TRBV29-1 with TRBJ2-5, with 7 bases lining up with TRBD2. V shed 4 bases, J shed 5 bases, and the junction held 4 bases outside the gene matches. The CDR3 extends over 12 amino acids. Germline V lookup: CDR1 SQVTM, CDR2 ANQGSEA. CDR3 sequence reads: CSVVLLAETQYF. The CDR3 bases are TGCAGCGTTGTCTTACTAGCGGAGACCCAGTACTTC. Looking up the rest from reference TRBV29-1 and TRBJ2-5 gives the full variable domain: SAVISQKPSRDICQRGTSLTIQCQVDSQVTMMFWYRQQPGQSLTLIATANQGSEATYESGFVIDKFPISRPNLTFSTLTVSNMSPEDSSIYLCSVVLLAETQYFGPGTRLLVL.

This chain joins TRBV18 and TRBJ1-4, with 8 bases aligning to TRBD1. J was trimmed by 7 bases and V by 5 bases; bases with no gene match: 3. The CDR3 runs 13 residues. Germline V gene sequence: CDR1 KGHSH, CDR2 LQKENI. The CDR3 sequence is CASSKQGVEKLFF. The DNA of the CDR3 is TGTGCCAGCTCAAAACAGGGGGTTGAAAAACTGTTTTTT.

The V gene is TRBV5-1, the J gene TRBJ2-1; 10 bases line up with TRBD2. Germline V gene data show CDR1 as SGHRS and CDR2 as YFSETQ. Unmatched junction bases numbered 7, after V lost 3 bases and J lost 4 bases. There are 16 residues in the CDR3. CDR3 loop: CASSWTSGGVYNEQFF. CDR3 coding DNA: TGCGCCAGCAGCTGGACTAGCGGAGGGGTTTACAATGAGCAGTTCTTC.

The chain links TRBV18 to TRBJ2-3, with unresolved D. Germline CDR1 reads KGHSH; CDR2 reads LQKENI. Trimming removed 5 bases at V and 0 bases at J, with 12 bases between. There are 15 residues in the CDR3. This CDR3 is CASSTRTSSTDTQYF. The CDR3 region has the DNA TGTGCCAGCTCAACTCGTACCTCTAGCACAGATACGCAGTATTTT.

The chain couples TRBV6-1 to TRBJ2-1; D unclear. The CDR3 extends over 11 amino acids. V lost 6 bases and J lost 7, with 7 bases in between. Looked up from germline, CDR1 is MNHNS and CDR2 is SASEGT. CDR3 sequence: CASRAVNEQFF. The CDR3 DNA sequence: TGTGCCAGCAGGGCGGTGAATGAGCAGTTCTTC.

The genes are TRBV29-1 and TRBJ2-7, with 8 positions matching TRBD2. The CDR3 covers 13 residues. Germline V lookup: CDR1 SQVTM, CDR2 ANQGSEA. The ends lost 3 bases at V and 6 bases at J; junction bases unmatched: 7. This CDR3 reads CSVDRSGSSEQYF. DNA of the CDR3: TGCAGCGTTGATAGAAGCGGGAGTTCCGAGCAGTACTTC.

This chain connects TRBV5-6 to TRBJ2-7; 8 nucleotides line up with TRBD1. With V trimmed by 4 bases and J by 0 bases, 6 bases remained unmatched. This CDR3 has 15 amino acids. Per the germline V gene, CDR1 is SGHDT and CDR2 is YYEEEE. The CDR3 is CASSRMDRDSYEQYF. CDR3 DNA: TGTGCCAGCAGCCGGATGGACAGGGACTCCTACGAGCAGTACTTC.

This chain connects TRBV30 to TRBJ2-5; 8 bases align to TRBD2. Looked up from germline, CDR1 is GTSNPN and CDR2 is SVGIG (reference sequence). The V gene end was trimmed by 0 bases and the J gene end by 5 bases; junction bases not matched to a gene: 8. The CDR3 runs 15 residues. The DNA for the CDR3 is TGTGCCTGGAGTGTACAAAGCGGGAGCTGGGAGACCCAGTACTTC. Translating it yields CAWSVQSGSWETQYF.

This rearrangement joins TRBV27 to TRBJ2-7; the D is unclear. The CDR3 is 15 residues long. The V gene's germline CDR1 is MNHEY and CDR2 SMNVEV (reference sequence). V lost 6 bases, J lost 0 bases, and 15 bases lay in between. The CDR3 reads CASRPFWRGSYEQYF. For the CDR3, the DNA is TGTGCCAGCAGACCCTTCTGGAGAGGCTCCTACGAGCAGTACTTC.

The rearrangement joins TRBV6-1 to TRBJ2-1, with a weak D call TRBD2 (5 bases). This CDR3 contains 16 residues. Deletions cut 2 bases from V and 9 bases from J, with 20 bases between. Germline values: CDR1 MNHNS, CDR2 SASEGT. As DNA, the CDR3 is TGTGCCAGCAGTGAAAATCTTGTGGGAGATCCGGTTGAGCAGTTCTTC. It codes for CASSENLVGDPVEQFF.

J is TRBJ1-1 and V is TRBV2; D gene unclear. The length of the CDR3 is 13 residues. Germline V lookup: CDR1 SNHLY, CDR2 FYNNEI. V was pared by 4 bases and J by 1 base, with 7 bases between. DNA for the CDR3: TGTGCCAGCAGTGTGATATGGAACACTGAAGCTTTCTTT. Protein: CASSVIWNTEAFF. The complete variable domain, with remaining parts taken from reference TRBV2 and TRBJ1-1, reads EPEVTQTPSHQVTQMGQEVILRCVPISNHLYFYWYRQILGQKVEFLVSFYNNEISEKSEIFDDQFSVERPDGSNFTLKIRSTKLEDSAMYFCASSVIWNTEAFFGQGTRLTVV.

The DNA of the CDR3 is TGTGCCAGCAGCCCCGGGGTGACAGGGACCGAAGCCGGGGAGACCCAGTACTTC. Translating gives CASSPGVTGTEAGETQYF. The chain carries TRBV5-4 and TRBJ2-5; 7 positions match TRBD1. V gave up 4 bases and J gave up 5 bases; unmatched junction bases: 20. In germline, CDR1 is SGHNT, CDR2 YYREEE (reference sequence). CDR3 length equals 18 residues.

The rearrangement links TRBV5-1 to TRBJ2-1; 7 nucleotides agree with TRBD2. Germline trimming cut 4 bases from V and 9 bases from J; bases unmatched to any gene: 7. Per germline, CDR1 SGHRS and CDR2 YFSETQ. The CDR3 has 13 residues. This chain's CDR3 is CASSLITSVEQFF. The CDR3 DNA sequence: TGCGCCAGCAGCCTCATCACTAGCGTTGAGCAGTTCTTC.

The rearrangement links TRBV5-5 to TRBJ1-1; tentative D call: TRBD1 (6 bases). The CDR3 covers 13 residues. Trimming stripped 4 bases from V and 1 base from J, with 8 bases between. CDR1 and CDR2 (germline): SGHKS, YYEKEE (reference sequence). The CDR3 nucleotides read TGTGCCAGCAGCCCGACAGGGAACACTGAAGCTTTCTTT. It codes for CASSPTGNTEAFF.

V usage is TRBV5-1 and J usage is TRBJ2-1, with 7 bases identical to TRBD2. Per germline, CDR1 SGHRS and CDR2 YFSETQ. CDR3 length: 14 amino acids. V was pared by 6 bases and J by 9 bases, with 12 bases of the junction left unmatched. Here the CDR3 reads CASTNGRTGGEQFF. In nucleotides, the CDR3 is TGCGCCAGCACCAACGGGAGGACGGGTGGTGAGCAGTTCTTC.

The V and J genes are TRBV5-1 and TRBJ2-7, with 14 bases fitting TRBD2. CDR3 length equals 16 residues. J lost 12 bases, V lost 0 bases, and 11 bases had no gene match. The germline V gene encodes CDR1 SGHRS and CDR2 YFSETQ. CDR3 protein: CASSLDTGTSGSLRYF. The CDR3 nucleotides read TGCGCCAGCAGCTTGGACACCGGGACTAGCGGGAGTTTAAGGTACTTC.